The 18 T cell receptor beta chains below all came from one sample that was sequenced in a study of shared clonotypes between healthy human individuals. The table came from immunoSEQ multiplex PCR; TCRdb's copy has only in-frame clones and leaves some out. Among around 480,000 clones, 75% to 80% were seen once, and the ten largest hold about 12%. Input material: PBMCs. All receptors come from a woman in her thirties or forties in good health. Some clones in this sample may be carry-over from other donors' samples.

A single count supports this clone. V gene TRBV10-2 combines with J gene TRBJ2-3; TRBD2 agrees at 9 bases. Germline CDR1 and CDR2: WSHSY and SAAADI. Trimming cost V 4 bases and J 2 bases; bases outside gene matches: 7. This CDR3 spans 16 amino acids. As DNA, the CDR3 is TGCGCCAGCAGTGCCGGTGCGGGAGGGATCACAGATACGCAGTATTTT. This codes for CASSAGAGGITDTQYF.

The chain joins TRBV18 to TRBJ2-3; D is perhaps TRBD2 (6 bases). Germline CDR1 is KGHSH and CDR2 is LQKENI. This CDR3 comprises 16 residues. Deletions cut 6 bases from V and 0 bases from J, with 16 bases between. The CDR3 loop is CASSHGGALSTDTQYF. In nucleotides, the CDR3 is TGTGCCAGCTCCCACGGGGGAGCGTTGAGCACAGATACGCAGTATTTT.

This clone appeared a few times. This chain connects TRBV2 to TRBJ2-3, with 14 bases fitting TRBD2. The trim removed 8 bases at V and 0 bases at J, leaving 4 bases unmatched. CDR3 size: 16 residues. Germline V gives CDR1 SNHLY, CDR2 FYNNEI. CDR3 nucleotide sequence: TGTGCCAGCCCGGGACTAGCGGGAGCTAGCACAGATACGCAGTATTTT. It is translated as CASPGLAGASTDTQYF.

This chain joins TRBV5-1 and TRBJ1-4; 9 nucleotides line up with TRBD1. Trimming at V came to 4 bases and at J to 8 bases, leaving 6 bases not matched to a gene. From germline, CDR1 is SGHRS and CDR2 YFSETQ. The CDR3 is 14 amino acids. CDR3 in amino acids: CASSRDRETEKLFF. In nucleotides, the CDR3 is TGCGCCAGCAGCCGGGACAGGGAGACGGAAAAACTGTTTTTT.

As concerns this clone: The germline gene is not matched at one end of the junction; a read error may be the cause. The chain combines TRBV18 with TRBJ2-4, with D perhaps being TRBD1 or TRBD2 (5 bases each). The CDR3 sequence is 16 residues long. The germline V gene has CDR1 KGHSH and CDR2 LQKENI. The CDR3 region is CASSPPWGIAKNIQYF. The CDR3 DNA reads as TGTGCCAGCTCCCCACCCTGGGGGATCGCCAAAAACATTCAGTACTTC.

The CDR3 nucleotides are TGTGCCAGCAGCTTACTAGATGGTGCCCCTAAGTACGAGCAGTACTTC. Amino acid sequence: CASSLLDGAPKYEQYF. This chain links TRBV11-2 with TRBJ2-7; D is ambiguous. Trimming took off 2 bases at V and 4 bases at J, with 18 bases between the two ends. The germline gives CDR1 SGHAT, CDR2 FQNNGV. CDR3 length: 16 amino acids.

As regards this clone: A read error is likely here: a far larger clone is one base away. The same CDR3 can be traced to other DNA sequences in this sample. The chain recombines TRBV5-4 with TRBJ1-5; D unresolved. Germline CDR1 SGHNT, CDR2 YYREEE (reference sequence). The CDR3 is 19 residues long. CDR3 nucleotide sequence: TGTGCTAGCAGCTGCGGGCGGATCGGGCCCCTTTATAGCAATCAGCCCCAGCATTTT. This codes for CASSCGRIGPLYSNQPQHF.

The chain carries TRBV19 and TRBJ1-1; a weak D match, TRBD1 (6 bases). This CDR3 spans 14 amino acids. V shed 3 bases and J shed 11 bases, with 19 bases lying between them. Per germline, CDR1 LNHDA and CDR2 SQIVND (reference sequence). This chain's CDR3 is CASSISGAGDTAFF. CDR3 bases: TGTGCCAGTAGTATTTCGGGGGCCGGGGATACCGCTTTCTTT.

The table lists this clone with many counts. The same CDR3 also results from other DNA sequences found in this sample. This chain joins TRBV19 and TRBJ2-1; TRBD1 matches at 8 bases. Germline trimming cut 8 bases from V and 8 bases from J; bases unmatched to any gene: 2. This CDR3 contains 11 residues. Germline CDR1 is LNHDA and CDR2 is SQIVND (reference sequence). The CDR3 DNA sequence: TGTGCCAGTGACAGGGGCTATGAGCAGTTCTTC. The encoded protein is CASDRGYEQFF. The full variable domain, its missing parts supplied by reference TRBV19 and TRBJ2-1, is DGGITQSPKYLFRKEGQNVTLSCEQNLNHDAMYWYRQDPGQGLRLIYYSQIVNDFQKGDIAEGYSVSREKKESFPLTVTSAQKNPTAFYLCASDRGYEQFFGPGTRLTVL.

V and J are TRBV7-9 and TRBJ1-6; maybe TRBD1 (6 bases). CDR3 length equals 14 residues. In germline, CDR1 is SEHNR, CDR2 FQNEAQ (reference sequence). V lost 1 base to trimming and J lost 10 bases, with 11 bases between them. The CDR3 DNA reads as TGTGCCAGCAGCTTAGACAGGGCCAACTCACCCCTCCACTTT. Translation gives CASSLDRANSPLHF.

The chain couples TRBV5-1 to TRBJ2-3; the match to TRBD1 covers 9 bases. The CDR3 runs 19 residues. Looked up from germline, CDR1 is SGHRS and CDR2 is YFSETQ. Trimming at V came to 4 bases and at J to 1 base, leaving 16 bases not matched to a gene. The CDR3 loop reads CASSPRDRVSVRGTDTQYF. CDR3 in DNA: TGCGCCAGCAGCCCCCGGGACAGGGTTTCGGTCCGGGGCACAGATACGCAGTATTTT. The whole variable domain, remainder taken from reference TRBV5-1 and TRBJ2-3, is KAGVTQTPRYLIKTRGQQVTLSCSPISGHRSVSWYQQTPGQGLQFLFEYFSETQRNKGNFPGRFSGRQFSNSRSEMNVSTLELGDSALYLCASSPRDRVSVRGTDTQYFGPGTRLTVL.

In its sample, this clone was seen a few times. Other DNA sequences within the sample encode an identical CDR3. The rearrangement links TRBV2 to TRBJ1-5; the D is unclear. This CDR3 has 13 residues. Germline values: CDR1 SNHLY, CDR2 FYNNEI. The V gene lost 2 bases and the J gene lost 2 bases, with 4 bases spanning the gap. The CDR3 here is CASSEQGNQPQHF. The CDR3 DNA reads TGTGCCAGCAGTGAACAGGGCAATCAGCCCCAGCATTTT.

This clone has only a few counts. The V gene is TRBV5-1, the J gene TRBJ2-7; 15 bases line up with TRBD2. The J segment lost 0 bases and the V segment lost 5 bases, leaving 6 bases of the junction unmatched. This CDR3 has 17 residues. Germline CDR1 reads SGHRS; CDR2 reads YFSETQ. The CDR3, as DNA: TGCGCCAGCAGTCGGGGACTAGCGGGAGGAAGCTCCTACGAGCAGTACTTC. This translates into CASSRGLAGGSSYEQYF.

This clone was seen only once. The chain links TRBV6-1 to TRBJ2-3; D ambiguous. Germline V gene data show CDR1 as MNHNS and CDR2 as SASEGT. V was clipped by 8 bases and J by 1 base, with 13 bases between them. The CDR3 loop spans 14 amino acids. In DNA, the CDR3 is TGTGCCAGCCTGGGCCGATGGGGCACAGATACGCAGTATTTT. Translating gives CASLGRWGTDTQYF.

The J gene is TRBJ2-3, the V gene TRBV7-2; D is undetermined. There are 14 residues in the CDR3. CDR1 SGHTA and CDR2 FQGNSA come from the germline V gene. V was clipped by 1 base and J by 2 bases, with 7 bases between them. The CDR3 DNA is TGTGCCAGCAGCTTAGGGGTTACCACAGATACGCAGTATTTT. Translating gives CASSLGVTTDTQYF.

Concerning this clone itself: Since a far larger clone is one base different, this is likely a read error. The V and J genes are TRBV5-6 and TRBJ1-2, with D perhaps TRBD1 (5 bases). This CDR3 region has 15 residues. Looked up from germline, CDR1 is SGHDT and CDR2 is YYEEEE. This CDR3 reads CASGLADSYHYGYTF. CDR3 sequence (DNA): TGTGCCAGCGGCTTGGCCGACAGTTACCACTATGGCTACACCTTC.

This clone turned up a few times. V is TRBV7-3 and J is TRBJ2-3; 7 positions match TRBD2. Germline V gene data show CDR1 as SGHTA and CDR2 as FQGTGA. This CDR3 region has 14 residues. V was clipped by 3 bases and J by 6 bases; unmatched bases: 6. CDR3 coding DNA: TGTGCCAGCAGCTTTTCGGGAGGTGCTGATACGCAGTATTTT. Encoded protein: CASSFSGGADTQYF. The full variable domain, rest sourced from reference TRBV7-3 and TRBJ2-3, is GAGVSQTPSNKVTEKGKYVELRCDPISGHTALYWYRQSLGQGPEFLIYFQGTGAADDSGLPNDRFFAVRPEGSVSTLKIQRTERGDSAVYLCASSFSGGADTQYFGPGTRLTVL.

The V and J genes are TRBV5-1 and TRBJ1-5, with a tentative D call TRBD1 (5 bases). Trimming took 0 bases from V and 8 from J, leaving 18 bases between them. Germline V gives CDR1 SGHRS, CDR2 YFSETQ. This CDR3 contains 16 residues. CDR3 coding DNA: TGCGCCAGCAGCTTGGGTGGGACCAGTGGCGGTGAGCCCCAGCATTTT. Its translation: CASSLGGTSGGEPQHF. Drawing the rest from reference TRBV5-1 and TRBJ1-5, the complete variable domain is KAGVTQTPRYLIKTRGQQVTLSCSPISGHRSVSWYQQTPGQGLQFLFEYFSETQRNKGNFPGRFSGRQFSNSRSEMNVSTLELGDSALYLCASSLGGTSGGEPQHFGDGTRLSIL.